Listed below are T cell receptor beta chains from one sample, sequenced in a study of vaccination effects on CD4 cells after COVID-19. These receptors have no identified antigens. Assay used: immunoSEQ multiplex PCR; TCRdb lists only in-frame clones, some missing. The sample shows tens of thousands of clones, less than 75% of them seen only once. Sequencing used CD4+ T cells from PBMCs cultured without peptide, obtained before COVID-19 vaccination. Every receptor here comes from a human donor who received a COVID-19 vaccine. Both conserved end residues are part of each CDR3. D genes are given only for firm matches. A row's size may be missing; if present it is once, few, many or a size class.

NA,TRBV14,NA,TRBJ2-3,CASSQVGRGLTDTQYF,TGTGCCAGCAGCCAGGTGGGGCGGGGCCTCACAGATACGCAGTATTTT
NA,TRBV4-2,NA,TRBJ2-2,CASSQDLNQAGELFF,TGTGCCAGCAGCCAAGATTTAAATCAAGCCGGGGAGCTGTTTTTT
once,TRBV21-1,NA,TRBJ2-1,CASSPPSGAHNEQFF,TGTGCCAGCAGCCCCCCTAGCGGGGCCCACAATGAGCAGTTCTTC
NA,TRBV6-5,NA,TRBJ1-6,CASSYTDRIRNSPLHF,TGTGCCAGCAGTTACACCGACAGAATTCGGAATTCACCCCTCCACTTT
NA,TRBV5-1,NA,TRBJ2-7,CASSSGTGDYEQYF,TGCGCCAGCAGCAGCGGGACAGGTGACTACGAGCAGTACTTC
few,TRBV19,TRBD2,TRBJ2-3,CASTGTSGEKF,TGTGCCAGTACAGGGACTAGCGGGGAGAAGTTT
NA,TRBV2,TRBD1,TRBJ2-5,CASSLDRVLRGGETQYF,TGTGCCAGCAGCTTAGACAGGGTATTACGGGGTGGGGAGACCCAGTACTTC
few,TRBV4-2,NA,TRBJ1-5,CASSLQGKESNQPQHF,TGTGCCAGCAGCCTACAGGGTAAGGAAAGCAATCAGCCCCAGCATTTT
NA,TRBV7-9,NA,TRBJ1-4,CASRTAGKDEKLFF,TGTGCCAGCCGAACGGCAGGCAAAGACGAAAAACTGTTTTTT
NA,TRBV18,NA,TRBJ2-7,CASSPEFYEQYF,TGTGCCAGCTCACCTGAGTTCTACGAGCAGTACTTC
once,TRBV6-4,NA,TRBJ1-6,CASSDSPGDSPLHF,TGTGCCAGCAGTGACTCGCCGGGCGATTCACCCCTCCACTTT
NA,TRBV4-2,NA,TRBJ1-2,CASSQDRQAGYGYTF,TGTGCCAGCAGCCAAGATAGACAGGCTGGCTATGGCTACACCTTC
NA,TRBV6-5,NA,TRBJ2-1,CASSSHGGFNEQFF,TGTGCCAGCAGTTCGCACGGCGGATTCAATGAGCAGTTCTTC
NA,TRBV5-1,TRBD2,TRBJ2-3,CASSLPPGTSGRATDTQYF,TGCGCCAGCAGCTTGCCCCCCGGGACTAGCGGGCGAGCCACAGATACGCAGTATTTT
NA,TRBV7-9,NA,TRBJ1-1,CASSLGHGNTEAFF,TGTGCCAGCAGCCTGGGACACGGGAACACTGAAGCTTTCTTT
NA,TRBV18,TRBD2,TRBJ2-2,CASSPQVGLAGVSNTGELFF,TGTGCCAGCTCACCACAGGTAGGACTAGCGGGAGTCTCGAACACCGGGGAGCTGTTTTTT
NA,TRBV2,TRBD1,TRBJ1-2,CASSQGATGYTF,TGTGCCAGCAGTCAGGGGGCCACTGGCTACACCTTC
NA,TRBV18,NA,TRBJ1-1,CASSPTEVIEDSVEAFF,TGTGCCAGCTCGCCGACAGAGGTTATTGAAGACAGCGTCGAAGCTTTCTTT
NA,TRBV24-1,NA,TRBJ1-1,CATRNRAGEAFF,TGTGCCACTCGTAACAGGGCCGGTGAAGCTTTCTTT
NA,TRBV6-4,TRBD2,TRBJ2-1,CASSASSGGANEQFF,TGTGCCAGCAGCGCTTCTAGCGGGGGGGCCAATGAGCAGTTCTTC
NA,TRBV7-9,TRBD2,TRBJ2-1,CASSLVTTSGGADEQFF,TGTGCCAGCAGCTTAGTAACAACTAGCGGGGGGGCCGATGAGCAGTTCTTC
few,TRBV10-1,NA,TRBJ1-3,CASSEFSGNTIYF,TGCGCCAGCAGTGAGTTCTCTGGAAACACCATATATTTT
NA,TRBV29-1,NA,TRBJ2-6,CSVRGFAGANVLTF,TGCAGCGTTAGGGGATTCGCTGGGGCCAACGTCCTGACTTTC
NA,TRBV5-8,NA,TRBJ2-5,CASSLSRDQETQYF,TGTGCCAGCAGCTTATCCAGAGACCAAGAGACCCAGTACTTC
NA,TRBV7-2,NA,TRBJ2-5,CASSLAPARGLRTQYF,TGTGCCAGCAGCTTAGCGCCAGCTAGGGGTCTGCGGACCCAGTACTTC
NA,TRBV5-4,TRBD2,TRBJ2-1,CASSLQRLAGGPGYNEQFF,TGTGCCAGCAGCCTCCAACGACTAGCGGGAGGGCCGGGATACAATGAGCAGTTCTTC
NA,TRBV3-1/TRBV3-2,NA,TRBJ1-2,CASSPDSNYGYTF,TGTGCCAGCAGCCCGGACAGTAACTATGGCTACACCTTC
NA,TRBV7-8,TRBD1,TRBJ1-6,CASSFSLQGANSPLHF,TGTGCCAGCAGCTTTAGTCTACAGGGGGCCAATTCACCCCTCCACTTT
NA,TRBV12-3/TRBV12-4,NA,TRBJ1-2,CASSLVRDGYTF,TGTGCCAGCAGTTTAGTCAGGGATGGCTACACCTTC
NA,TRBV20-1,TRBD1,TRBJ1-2,CSALLGTESF,TGCAGTGCTCTCCTCGGGACAGAGTCCTTC
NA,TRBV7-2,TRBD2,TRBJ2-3,CASSTVWLAGGRDTQYF,TGTGCCAGCAGCACCGTCTGGCTAGCGGGGGGCCGGGATACGCAGTATTTT